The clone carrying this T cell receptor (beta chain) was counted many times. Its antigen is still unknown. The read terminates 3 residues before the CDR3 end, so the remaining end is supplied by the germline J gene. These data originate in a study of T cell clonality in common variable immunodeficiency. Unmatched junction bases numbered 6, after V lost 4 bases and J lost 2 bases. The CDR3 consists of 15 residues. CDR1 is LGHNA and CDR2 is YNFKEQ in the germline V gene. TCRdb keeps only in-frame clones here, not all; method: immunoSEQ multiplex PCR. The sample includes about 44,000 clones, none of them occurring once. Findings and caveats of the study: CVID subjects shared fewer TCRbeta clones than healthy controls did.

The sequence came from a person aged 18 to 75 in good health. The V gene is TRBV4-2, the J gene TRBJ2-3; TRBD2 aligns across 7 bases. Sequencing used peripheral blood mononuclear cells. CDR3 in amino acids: CASSLGTIDTDTQYF. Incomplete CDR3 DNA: TGTGCCAGCAGCCTAGGGACTATCGACACAGATACG.